A selection of T cell receptor beta chains follows, all from one sample in a study of T cells after yellow fever vaccination. MiXCR was run by TCRdb on the 5' RACE reads, yielding one entry per CDR3 protein. The sample has 250,000 to 400,000 distinct CDR3 sequences; 3.5% to 4.5% are singletons. The sequencing used PBMCs, collected 15 days after the yellow fever booster vaccination. The origin of the receptors is a man between 18 and 29 years old who received the YFV17D yellow fever vaccine. CDR3s include the opening cysteine and the closing phenylalanine or tryptophan. The order of the fields is clone size, V gene, J gene, D gene, CDR3 DNA, CDR3 protein. D genes are given only for firm matches. Clone size is given for some rows only: seen once, a few or many times, or a class if the clone is expanded.

size: many; V: TRBV7-2; J: TRBJ2-5; D: -; DNA: TGTGCCAGCAGCCCCAGGATGAGCCAAGAGACCCAGTACTTC; CDR3: CASSPRMSQETQYF
size: -; V: TRBV7-9; J: TRBJ2-6; D: -; DNA: TGTGCCAGCAGCATCCGTAGGGGGTCGGGGGCCAACGTCCTGACTTTC; CDR3: CASSIRRGSGANVLTF
size: few; V: TRBV28; J: TRBJ2-1; D: TRBD2; DNA: TGTGCCAGCAGGGAGAGCGGGGACAATGAGCAGTTCTTC; CDR3: CASRESGDNEQFF
size: few; V: TRBV7-3; J: TRBJ2-1; D: -; DNA: TGTGCCAGCAGCTTAAGCCTCTCCTGGGGGAATGAGCAGTTCTTC; CDR3: CASSLSLSWGNEQFF
size: many; V: TRBV5-1; J: TRBJ2-7; D: TRBD1; DNA: TGCGCCAGCAGCCCGGGACAGGGAGTTTACGAGCAGTACTTC; CDR3: CASSPGQGVYEQYF
size: -; V: TRBV6-6; J: TRBJ1-1; D: -; DNA: TGTGCCAGCAGTTACTCGGGGGGGCCACTGGGCACTGAAGCTTTCTTT; CDR3: CASSYSGGPLGTEAFF
size: -; V: TRBV10-1; J: TRBJ1-2; D: -; DNA: TGCGCCCCAGGCGGCCACTATGGCTACACCTTC; CDR3: CAPGGHYGYTF
size: -; V: TRBV11-2; J: TRBJ2-1; D: -; DNA: TGTGCCAGCAGCTTGTACCTTAGCGAAACTTACAATGAGCAGTTCTTC; CDR3: CASSLYLSETYNEQFF
size: -; V: TRBV12-3/TRBV12-4; J: TRBJ1-2; D: -; DNA: TGTGCCAGCAGTGCCGACAGATCCGGCTACACCTTC; CDR3: CASSADRSGYTF
size: -; V: TRBV9; J: TRBJ2-2; D: TRBD1; DNA: TGTGCCAGCAGCGCCTCGAGTCGGGACAGCAACACCGGGGAGCTGTTTTTT; CDR3: CASSASSRDSNTGELFF
size: -; V: TRBV15; J: TRBJ2-1; D: -; DNA: TGTGCCACCAGCAGAGGAAATACAGAGCAGTTCTTC; CDR3: CATSRGNTEQFF
size: -; V: TRBV20-1; J: TRBJ1-3; D: TRBD1; DNA: TGCAGTGCCCCTACCCCCGACAGGGCAAGTAACACCATATATTTT; CDR3: CSAPTPDRASNTIYF
size: many; V: TRBV11-2; J: TRBJ2-2; D: -; DNA: TGTGCCAGTCCCGGGGGTATCTGGGACACCGGGGAGCTGTTTTTT; CDR3: CASPGGIWDTGELFF
size: many; V: TRBV24-1; J: TRBJ2-2; D: -; DNA: TGTGCCACCAGGAGCCCAGAGAACACCGGGGAGCTGTTTTTT; CDR3: CATRSPENTGELFF
size: few; V: TRBV15; J: TRBJ2-2; D: TRBD1; DNA: TGTGCCACCAGCACGGACAGGGGAGGCACCGGGGAGCTGTTTTTT; CDR3: CATSTDRGGTGELFF
size: -; V: TRBV9; J: TRBJ2-7; D: -; DNA: TGTGCCAGCAGCGTAGGGGTGACAGGCTACTACGAGCAGTACTTC; CDR3: CASSVGVTGYYEQYF
size: -; V: TRBV7-2; J: TRBJ2-7; D: -; DNA: TGTGCCAGCAGCAAGTCATTCCCGGACACGAACTACGAGCAGTACTTC; CDR3: CASSKSFPDTNYEQYF
size: few; V: TRBV4-1; J: TRBJ1-3; D: TRBD1; DNA: TGCGCCAGCAGCCTCCTAGCAGGGGGCTCTGGAAACACCATATATTTT; CDR3: CASSLLAGGSGNTIYF
size: -; V: TRBV7-2; J: TRBJ2-3; D: TRBD1; DNA: TGTGCCAGCAGCAAGGGACAGGGGGCCGCAGATACGCAGTATTTT; CDR3: CASSKGQGAADTQYF
size: -; V: TRBV2; J: TRBJ1-5; D: -; DNA: TGTGCCAGCAGTGGAGTTTATCAGCCCCAGCATTTT; CDR3: CASSGVYQPQHF
size: many; V: TRBV5-6; J: TRBJ2-7; D: TRBD2; DNA: TGTGCCAGCAGCGGCGGGGGGGCTTACGAGCAGTACTTC; CDR3: CASSGGGAYEQYF
size: -; V: TRBV25-1; J: TRBJ2-6; D: -; DNA: TGTGCCAGCAGGGGGACTGGGGCCAACGTCCTGACTTTC; CDR3: CASRGTGANVLTF
size: -; V: TRBV5-1; J: TRBJ1-3; D: -; DNA: TGCGCCAGCAGCTTGGCAAAGGGTTTCGGTGGAAACACCATATATTTT; CDR3: CASSLAKGFGGNTIYF
size: -; V: TRBV6-6; J: TRBJ1-1; D: -; DNA: TGTGCCAGCAGTTACTCCCCCTGGTCGGAAGCTTTCTTT; CDR3: CASSYSPWSEAFF
size: many; V: TRBV10-1; J: TRBJ2-7; D: -; DNA: TGCGCCAGCAGATCTCGAACCTACGAGCAGTACTTC; CDR3: CASRSRTYEQYF